This T cell receptor beta chain appears in the sequencing data of a study of Graves' ophthalmopathy and Graves' hyperthyroidism. Trimming stripped 5 bases from V and 7 bases from J, with 23 bases between. The CDR3 spans 17 residues. Germline V gives CDR1 LNHNV, CDR2 YYDKDF (reference sequence). Notes on this clonotype: The antigen is not known.

Notes on the study in general: A majority of expanded thyroid clonotypes exceeding 0.001 frequency were likewise present in blood.

Aged 18 to 65, the patients with hyperthyroidism had under 2 months' duration and were newly diagnosed. Other autoimmune diseases, uncontrolled infections, pregnancy or lactation excluded patients from enrollment. Reliance was placed on clinical symptoms, serum thyroxine, TRAb, thyroid ultrasound and orbital computed tomography for diagnosis. RNA transcripts served as template for amplifying TCR beta CDR3 sequences. Scientists carried out first-round RT-PCR using HTBI primers and then a second-round multiplex PCR. TCRdb processed the multiplex PCR reads anew with MiXCR; each CDR3 protein has one entry. The sample shows over a million distinct CDR3 sequences, around a third of them seen only once.

The material sequenced was peripheral blood or thyroid tissue (not recorded which). This receptor was taken from an adult man with Graves' hyperthyroidism. The rearrangement uses TRBV15 and TRBJ1-4, with D perhaps TRBD1 (5 bases). The CDR3: CATSGGTSGGMSEKLFF. CDR3 nucleotides: TGTGCCACCAGCGGCGGGACTAGCGGGGGTATGAGTGAAAAACTGTTTTTT. Filled out from reference TRBV15 and TRBJ1-4, the complete variable domain reads DAMVIQNPRYQVTQFGKPVTLSCSQTLNHNVMYWYQQKSSQAPKLLFHYYDKDFNNEADTPDNFQSRRPNTSFCFLDIRSPGLGDTAMYLCATSGGTSGGMSEKLFFGSGTQLSVL.